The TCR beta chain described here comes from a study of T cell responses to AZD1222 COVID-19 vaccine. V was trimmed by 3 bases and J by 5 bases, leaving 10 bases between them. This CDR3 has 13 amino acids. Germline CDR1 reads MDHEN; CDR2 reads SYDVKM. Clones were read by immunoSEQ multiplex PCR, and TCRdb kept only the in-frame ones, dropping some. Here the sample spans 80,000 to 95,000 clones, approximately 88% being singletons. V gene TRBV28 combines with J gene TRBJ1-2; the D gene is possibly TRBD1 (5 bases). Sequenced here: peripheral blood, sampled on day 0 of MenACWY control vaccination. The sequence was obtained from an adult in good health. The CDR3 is CASSFGGGYGYTF. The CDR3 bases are TGTGCCAGCAGTTTCGGGGGAGGGTATGGCTACACCTTC.